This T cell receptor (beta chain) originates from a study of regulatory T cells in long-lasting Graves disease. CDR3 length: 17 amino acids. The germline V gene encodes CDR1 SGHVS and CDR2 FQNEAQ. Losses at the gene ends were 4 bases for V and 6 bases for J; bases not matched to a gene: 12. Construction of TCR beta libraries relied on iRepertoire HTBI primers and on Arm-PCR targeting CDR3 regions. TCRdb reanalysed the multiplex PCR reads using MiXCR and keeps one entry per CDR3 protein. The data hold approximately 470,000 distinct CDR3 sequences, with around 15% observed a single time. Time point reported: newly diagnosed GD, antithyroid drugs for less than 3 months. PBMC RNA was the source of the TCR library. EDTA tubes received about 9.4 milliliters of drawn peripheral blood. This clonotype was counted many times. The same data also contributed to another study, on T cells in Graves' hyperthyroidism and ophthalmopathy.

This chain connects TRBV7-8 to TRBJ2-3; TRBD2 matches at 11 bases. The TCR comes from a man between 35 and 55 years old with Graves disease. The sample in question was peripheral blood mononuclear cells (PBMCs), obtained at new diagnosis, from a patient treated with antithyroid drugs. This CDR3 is CASSSPVAGGVRDTQYF. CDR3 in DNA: TGTGCCAGCAGCTCGCCCGTAGCGGGAGGGGTTAGGGATACGCAGTATTTT.